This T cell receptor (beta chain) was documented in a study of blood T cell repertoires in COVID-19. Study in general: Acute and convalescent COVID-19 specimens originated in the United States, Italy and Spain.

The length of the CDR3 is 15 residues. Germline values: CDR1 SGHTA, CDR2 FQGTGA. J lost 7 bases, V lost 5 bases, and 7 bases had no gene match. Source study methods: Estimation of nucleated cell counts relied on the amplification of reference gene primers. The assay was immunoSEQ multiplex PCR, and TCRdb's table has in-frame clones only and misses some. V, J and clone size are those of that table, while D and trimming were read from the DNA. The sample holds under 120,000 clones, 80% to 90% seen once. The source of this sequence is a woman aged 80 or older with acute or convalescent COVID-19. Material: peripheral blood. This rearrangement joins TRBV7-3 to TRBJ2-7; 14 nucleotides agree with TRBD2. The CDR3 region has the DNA TGTGCCAGCAGCCTGACCGGGACTAGCGGGGGTGAGCAGTACTTC. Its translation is CASSLTGTSGGEQYF.